The rows below give T cell receptor beta chains drawn from one sample of a study of blood T cells in healthy people across ages. TCRdb processed the 5' RACE reads anew with MiXCR; each CDR3 protein has one entry. Counted here are more than 1.4 million distinct CDR3 sequences, 42% occurring once; the ten biggest clones make up 7.9%. The sample consisted of blood. The receptors derive from a woman aged 18-29 years in good health. The CDR3 runs from the conserved cysteine through the conserved F or W. A D gene is named only where the DNA matches it firmly. Some rows have no size entry. The others give once, few or many, or a class for an expanded clone.

TRBD2 | TRBJ2-7 | TRBV27 | few | CASSPDGGGYEQYF | TGTGCCAGCAGTCCCGACGGGGGGGGGTACGAGCAGTACTTC
NA | TRBJ2-7 | TRBV12-3/TRBV12-4 | NA | CASSLGGSRREQYF | TGTGCCAGCAGTTTAGGGGGGTCGAGGAGAGAGCAGTACTTC
TRBD2 | TRBJ2-1 | TRBV20-1 | NA | CSAPDLPAGDPREQFF | TGCAGTGCCCCGGACTTACCAGCGGGAGACCCCCGTGAGCAGTTCTTC
NA | TRBJ2-5 | TRBV15 | many | CATSKLKYQETQYF | TGTGCCACCAGCAAACTAAAGTACCAAGAGACCCAGTACTTC
TRBD2 | TRBJ2-3 | TRBV7-8 | NA | CASSLAWSSGSGTDTQYF | TGTGCCAGCAGCTTAGCGTGGTCTAGCGGGAGCGGCACAGATACGCAGTATTTT
NA | TRBJ1-2 | TRBV3-1 | NA | CASSQLGQYGYTF | TGTGCCAGCAGCCAATTGGGGCAGTATGGCTACACCTTC
NA | TRBJ2-3 | TRBV5-4 | NA | CASSPGLPQRADTQYF | TGTGCCAGCAGCCCCGGACTCCCCCAGCGGGCAGATACGCAGTATTTT
NA | TRBJ1-4 | TRBV20-1 | NA | CSARREVSTNEKLFF | TGCAGTGCTAGACGGGAAGTGTCGACTAATGAAAAACTGTTTTTT
NA | TRBJ2-5 | TRBV20-1 | NA | CSASAGTRETQYF | TGCAGTGCTAGTGCGGGGACCCGAGAGACCCAGTACTTC
NA | TRBJ2-7 | TRBV18 | NA | CASSPMDPESLGYEQYF | TGTGCCAGCTCACCGATGGATCCAGAATCATTGGGGTACGAGCAGTACTTC
TRBD1 | TRBJ2-1 | TRBV6-6 | few | CASSRTGTVINLEQFF | TGTGCCAGCAGCCGCACCGGGACAGTTATAAACTTGGAGCAGTTCTTC
NA | TRBJ2-7 | TRBV6-5 | NA | CASSYSGGGPYNEQYF | TGTGCCAGCAGTTACTCGGGCGGGGGCCCCTACAATGAGCAGTACTTC
NA | TRBJ2-7 | TRBV6-5 | NA | CASSYGGEAYEQYF | TGTGCCAGCAGTTACGGGGGAGAGGCCTACGAGCAGTACTTC
NA | TRBJ2-1 | TRBV12-3/TRBV12-4 | few | CASSFRVLGPSYNEQFF | TGTGCCAGCAGTTTCCGGGTACTGGGCCCCTCCTACAATGAGCAGTTCTTC
NA | TRBJ2-1 | TRBV5-1 | NA | CASSPDSDNEQFF | TGCGCCAGCAGCCCCGACAGCGACAATGAGCAGTTCTTC
NA | TRBJ1-1 | TRBV14 | NA | CASSQFEGAEAFF | TGTGCCAGCAGCCAATTTGAGGGGGCTGAAGCTTTCTTT
NA | TRBJ1-2 | TRBV7-9 | NA | CASSHIGYGYTF | TGTGCCAGCAGCCATATCGGGTATGGCTACACCTTC
TRBD1 | TRBJ1-2 | TRBV10-3 | NA | CAISAMTGIDGYTF | TGTGCCATCAGCGCGATGACAGGGATCGATGGCTACACCTTC
TRBD2 | TRBJ2-1 | TRBV7-6 | few | CASSLRLAGAPYNEQFF | TGTGCCAGCAGCTTACGACTAGCGGGAGCCCCCTACAATGAGCAGTTCTTC
TRBD2 | TRBJ2-3 | TRBV12-3/TRBV12-4 | NA | CASGTSGTQSTDTQYF | TGTGCCAGCGGGACTAGCGGGACCCAAAGCACAGATACGCAGTATTTT
TRBD2 | TRBJ2-7 | TRBV20-1 | NA | CSASIAGYSYEQYF | TGCAGTGCTAGTATAGCGGGGTACTCCTACGAGCAGTACTTC
NA | TRBJ2-1 | TRBV6-1 | NA | CASSTPGSAYNEQFF | TGTGCCAGCAGTACCCCGGGAAGCGCCTACAATGAGCAGTTCTTC
NA | TRBJ2-5 | TRBV4-2 | NA | CASSPEGGPLIQETQYF | TGTGCCAGCAGCCCAGAGGGGGGGCCCTTAATCCAAGAGACCCAGTACTTC
NA | TRBJ2-3 | TRBV6-1 | NA | CASRDDITDTQYF | TGTGCCAGCAGGGATGACATCACAGATACGCAGTATTTT
NA | TRBJ2-7 | TRBV20-1 | few | CSASLLRGIYEQYF | TGCAGTGCTAGCCTTCTCCGGGGTATCTACGAGCAGTACTTC
NA | TRBJ1-4 | TRBV14 | NA | CASSQAGHWKEKLFF | TGTGCCAGCAGCCAGGCGGGACACTGGAAAGAAAAACTGTTTTTT
TRBD2 | TRBJ2-1 | TRBV11-3 | few | CASSLDIAGAHNEQFF | TGTGCCAGCAGCTTAGACATAGCGGGGGCCCACAATGAGCAGTTCTTC
NA | TRBJ2-7 | TRBV11-3 | NA | CASSFGSYNEQYF | TGTGCCAGCAGCTTCGGCTCCTACAATGAGCAGTACTTC
TRBD1 | TRBJ2-1 | TRBV2 | NA | CASSDTRTGTGEQFF | TGTGCCAGCAGCGATACCAGGACGGGGACAGGGGAGCAGTTCTTC
NA | TRBJ2-2 | TRBV10-1 | NA | CASTGQSTGELFF | TGCGCCAGCACCGGACAGAGCACCGGGGAGCTGTTTTTT
NA | TRBJ1-5 | TRBV5-1 | NA | CASSLEGGENQPQHF | TGCGCCAGCAGCTTGGAAGGGGGGGAGAATCAGCCCCAGCATTTT
TRBD2 | TRBJ2-3 | TRBV6-2/TRBV6-3 | NA | CASSWWREGSDTQYF | TGTGCCAGCAGTTGGTGGAGGGAGGGATCAGATACGCAGTATTTT
NA | TRBJ1-2 | TRBV7-9 | NA | CASSPKGGDGYTF | TGTGCCAGCAGCCCCAAGGGGGGCGATGGCTACACCTTC
TRBD2 | TRBJ2-7 | TRBV24-1 | few | CATVFGRAEYEQYF | TGTGCCACCGTATTCGGGAGGGCCGAGTACGAGCAGTACTTC
TRBD1 | TRBJ2-1 | TRBV7-9 | NA | CASSPNTGQPNNEQFF | TGTGCCAGCAGCCCAAACACGGGACAGCCAAACAATGAGCAGTTCTTC
TRBD2 | TRBJ2-1 | TRBV29-1 | NA | CSGAVGTSGGATYNEQFF | TGCAGCGGGGCGGTGGGGACTAGCGGGGGGGCGACCTACAATGAGCAGTTCTTC
NA | TRBJ1-6 | TRBV20-1 | NA | CSASVHSNSPLHF | TGCAGTGCTAGTGTCCACTCTAACTCACCCCTCCACTTT
TRBD2 | TRBJ2-3 | TRBV4-2 | NA | CASSPGTSGSTKDTQYF | TGTGCCAGCAGCCCTGGGACTAGCGGGAGTACAAAGGATACGCAGTATTTT
NA | TRBJ2-7 | TRBV4-1 | NA | CASSQDRTTLEQYF | TGCGCCAGCAGCCAAGATAGAACGACCCTTGAGCAGTACTTC
TRBD2 | TRBJ2-7 | TRBV6-2/TRBV6-3 | few | CASSSSSGRPYEQYF | TGTGCCAGCAGTTCCTCTAGCGGGAGGCCCTACGAGCAGTACTTC
NA | TRBJ2-3 | TRBV9 | NA | CASSVNQGTSTDTQYF | TGTGCCAGCAGCGTAAATCAGGGGACAAGCACAGATACGCAGTATTTT
TRBD1 | TRBJ2-1 | TRBV27 | NA | CASSRQGADNEQFF | TGTGCCAGCAGCCGACAGGGGGCTGACAATGAGCAGTTCTTC
NA | TRBJ1-1 | TRBV7-3 | few | CASSPEGSFTEAFF | TGTGCCAGCAGCCCCGAGGGCAGCTTCACTGAAGCTTTCTTT
NA | TRBJ2-7 | TRBV3-1 | NA | CASSQGIGIYEQYF | TGTGCCAGCAGCCAAGGGATAGGGATCTACGAGCAGTACTTC
NA | TRBJ1-5 | TRBV12-3/TRBV12-4 | few | CASSLKGEGNQPQHF | TGTGCCAGCAGTTTAAAGGGGGAAGGCAATCAGCCCCAGCATTTT
NA | TRBJ2-7 | TRBV29-1 | NA | CSVEGGEDNSYEQYF | TGCAGCGTTGAGGGGGGCGAGGACAACTCCTACGAGCAGTACTTC
NA | TRBJ1-1 | TRBV28 | NA | CASSLALGQRTEAFF | TGTGCCAGCAGTTTAGCCCTAGGACAGCGCACTGAAGCTTTCTTT
TRBD1 | TRBJ2-3 | TRBV6-1 | NA | CACHRGTNTDTQYF | TGTGCCTGCCACAGGGGCACCAACACAGATACGCAGTATTTT
NA | TRBJ2-7 | TRBV10-3 | NA | CADYEQYF | TGTGCCGACTACGAGCAGTACTTC
NA | TRBJ2-1 | TRBV5-1 | NA | CASSFEGSFYNEQFF | TGCGCCAGCAGCTTTGAGGGGTCCTTCTACAATGAGCAGTTCTTC
NA | TRBJ1-6 | TRBV6-5 | NA | CASSLQGGHNSPLHF | TGTGCCAGCAGCCTACAGGGCGGCCATAATTCACCCCTCCACTTT
TRBD2 | TRBJ2-3 | TRBV20-1 | NA | CSARRLAGGPDTQYF | TGCAGTGCTAGAAGACTAGCGGGAGGACCGGATACGCAGTATTTT
NA | TRBJ1-2 | TRBV20-1 | few | CSARDLTDLYGYTF | TGCAGTGCTAGAGATTTGACAGACCTCTATGGCTACACCTTC
TRBD2 | TRBJ2-5 | TRBV20-1 | NA | CSVAGDLETQYF | TGCAGTGTGGCGGGAGATTTGGAGACCCAGTACTTC
TRBD1 | TRBJ1-2 | TRBV6-1 | few | CASSEEGADGYTF | TGTGCCAGCAGTGAAGAGGGGGCGGATGGCTACACCTTC
NA | TRBJ2-5 | TRBV9 | NA | CASSVVSGLQETQYF | TGTGCCAGCAGCGTAGTATCAGGGCTCCAAGAGACCCAGTACTTC
TRBD2 | TRBJ2-7 | TRBV27 | few | CASSLEGGMLTYEQYF | TGTGCCAGCAGTTTAGAGGGAGGGATGTTGACCTACGAGCAGTACTTC